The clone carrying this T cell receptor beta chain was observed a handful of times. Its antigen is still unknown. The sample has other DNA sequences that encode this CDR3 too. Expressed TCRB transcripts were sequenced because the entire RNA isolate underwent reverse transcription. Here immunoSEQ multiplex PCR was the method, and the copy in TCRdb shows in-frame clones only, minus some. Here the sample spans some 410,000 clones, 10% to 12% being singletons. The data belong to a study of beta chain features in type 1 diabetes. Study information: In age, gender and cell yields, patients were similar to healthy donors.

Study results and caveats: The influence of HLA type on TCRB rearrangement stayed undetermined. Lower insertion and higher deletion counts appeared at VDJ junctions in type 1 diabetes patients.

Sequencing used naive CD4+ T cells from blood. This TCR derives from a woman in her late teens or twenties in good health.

CDR3 in DNA: TGTGCCAGCAGCGTCGGTAACACCGGGGAGCTGTTTTTT. It specifies CASSVGNTGELFF. The gene calls are TRBV9 and TRBJ2-2; D not resolved. This CDR3 spans 13 amino acids. V was cut by 2 bases and J by 2 bases, with 4 bases left in between. The germline gives CDR1 SGDLS, CDR2 YYNGEE.